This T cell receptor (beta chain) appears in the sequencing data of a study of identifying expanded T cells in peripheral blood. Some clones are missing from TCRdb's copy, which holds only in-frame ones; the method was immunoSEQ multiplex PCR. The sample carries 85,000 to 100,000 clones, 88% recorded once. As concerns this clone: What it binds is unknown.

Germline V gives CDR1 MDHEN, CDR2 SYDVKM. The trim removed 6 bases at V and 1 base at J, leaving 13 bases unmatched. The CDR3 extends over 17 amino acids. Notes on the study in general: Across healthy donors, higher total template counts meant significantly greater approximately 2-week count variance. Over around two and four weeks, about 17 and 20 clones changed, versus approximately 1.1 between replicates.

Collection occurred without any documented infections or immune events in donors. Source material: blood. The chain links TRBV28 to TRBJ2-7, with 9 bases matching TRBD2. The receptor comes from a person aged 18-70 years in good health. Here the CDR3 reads CASSRPLSGRRSYEQYF. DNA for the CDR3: TGTGCCAGCAGCCGTCCCCTCAGCGGGAGGAGGTCCTACGAGCAGTACTTC.